This is a list of T cell receptor beta chains from one sample in a study of blood T cell repertoires in COVID-19. Measured with immunoSEQ multiplex PCR; TCRdb has only the in-frame clones, and not every one. The sample lists roughly 50,000 clones, around nine tenths seen once, with about an eighth in the top ten. Sample: peripheral blood. These receptors were obtained from an elderly man with acute or convalescent COVID-19. Each CDR3 is given with its conserved first and last residue. D genes are given only for firm matches. Rows give clone size only sometimes, using once, few, many, or a class for an expanded clone.

v_call,clone_size,d_call,j_call,cdr3_nt,cdr3_aa
TRBV10-3,.,TRBD2,TRBJ2-5,TGTGCCATCTCGATACGGGGGGTAAAAGAGACCCAGTACTTC,CAISIRGVKETQYF
TRBV10-1,.,TRBD1,TRBJ2-7,TGCGCCAGCAGTGATCAGCGACAGGGAGCCCCCTACGAGCAGTACTTC,CASSDQRQGAPYEQYF
TRBV27,.,TRBD1,TRBJ1-2,TGTGCCAGCAGTTCGCCCTCGACAGGGAACTATGGCTACACCTTC,CASSSPSTGNYGYTF
TRBV7-6,.,TRBD2,TRBJ2-3,TGTGCCAGCAGACGTGGACTAGCGATTAGCACAGATACGCAGTATTTT,CASRRGLAISTDTQYF
TRBV13,.,TRBD2,TRBJ2-3,TGTGCCAGCAGCTTAGGCCTGCGAGCGGGGGGCCCAGATACGCAGTATTTT,CASSLGLRAGGPDTQYF
TRBV5-6,.,.,TRBJ1-3,TGTGCCAGCAGCTTGAGCCCGAACACCATATATTTT,CASSLSPNTIYF
TRBV6-5,.,.,TRBJ2-7,TGTGCCAGCATCCTTCGGGGAGAATCCGAGCAGTACTTC,CASILRGESEQYF
TRBV7-8,once,TRBD1,TRBJ2-1,TGTGCCAGCAGCACCTTGGACAGGACGAGCTCCTACAATGAGCAGTTCTTC,CASSTLDRTSSYNEQFF
TRBV6-5,.,.,TRBJ1-4,TGTGCCAGGAGAATTAATGAAAAACTGTTTTTT,CARRINEKLFF
TRBV19,.,.,TRBJ2-7,TGTGCCAGGGTAGACAGGTACTCCTACGAGCAGTACTTC,CARVDRYSYEQYF
TRBV28,.,TRBD1,TRBJ2-7,TGTGCCAGCTCGAGACAGGGGGTCCCCGGGTCTACGAAGCAGTACTTC,CASSRQGVPGSTKQYF
TRBV27,.,.,TRBJ1-6,TGTGCCAGCAGTAGAGGGCCGGGACACCTACCTATTTCACCCCTCCACTTT,CASSRGPGHLPISPLHF
TRBV10-3,.,TRBD1,TRBJ2-7,TGTGCCTCTACTCCGGGACAGGGTACCTACGAGCAGTACTTC,CASTPGQGTYEQYF
TRBV28,.,TRBD2,TRBJ2-1,TGTGCCAGCAGTTCACTTTGGACTAGCGGGGGACCCACGAGCTCCTACAATGAGCAGTTCTTC,CASSSLWTSGGPTSSYNEQFF
TRBV5-1,once,.,TRBJ2-7,TGCGCCAGCAGCTTGATGGTGAGCTCCTACGAGCAGTACTTC,CASSLMVSSYEQYF
TRBV5-1,.,.,TRBJ1-1,TGCGCCAGCAGCTTGTCGGACATCGCGAACACTGAAGCTTTCTTT,CASSLSDIANTEAFF
TRBV3-1/TRBV3-2,.,TRBD1,TRBJ1-2,TGTGCCAGCAGAAACGGACAGGACAGAGGGGGCTACACCTTC,CASRNGQDRGGYTF
TRBV6-6,.,.,TRBJ2-1,TGTGCCGTAAGGGGGTACCACAATGAGCAGTTCTTC,CAVRGYHNEQFF
TRBV7-8,.,.,TRBJ2-2,TGTGCCAGCAGCGTGACAGTCACCGGGGAGCTGTTTTTT,CASSVTVTGELFF
TRBV28,.,TRBD2,TRBJ2-5,TGTGCCAGCAGTTTGCCCTCCGGGGGGGGAGAGACCCAGTACTTC,CASSLPSGGGETQYF
TRBV7-6,.,.,TRBJ1-3,TGTGCCAGCAGCCCGCAACCGGCGGGGACCTCTGGAAACACCATATATTTT,CASSPQPAGTSGNTIYF
TRBV7-9,once,.,TRBJ2-7,TGTGCCAGCAGCGAGGGGGGGAACGAGCAGTACTTC,CASSEGGNEQYF
TRBV3-1/TRBV3-2,.,.,TRBJ1-2,TGTGCCAGCAGCCCCTCGACGGGTGGCTACACCTTC,CASSPSTGGYTF
TRBV6-4,.,.,TRBJ1-5,TGTGCCAGCAGTGACGGAGGTTGGCAGCCCCAGCATTTT,CASSDGGWQPQHF
TRBV7-8,.,.,TRBJ1-1,TGTGCCAGCCAAGCCAGACCGGACAGCAATGAAGCTTTCTTT,CASQARPDSNEAFF
TRBV18,.,TRBD1,TRBJ1-5,TGTGCCAGCTCACCCCGACAGGGAAGCCAGCCCCAGCATTTT,CASSPRQGSQPQHF
TRBV6-5,.,.,TRBJ2-3,TGTGCCAGCACCAAACAGGGTCCCACAGATACGCAGTATTTT,CASTKQGPTDTQYF
TRBV2,.,.,TRBJ1-6,TGTGCCAGCAGTGAACGGGGGGGCAATTCACCCCTCCACTTT,CASSERGGNSPLHF
TRBV30,few,TRBD1,TRBJ1-2,TGTGCCTGGACAGGACAGGCACATCGAGGCTACACCTTC,CAWTGQAHRGYTF
TRBV7-2,.,TRBD1,TRBJ1-5,TGTGCCAGCAGCTTTGACAGGGCGAGCAATCAGCCCCAGCATTTT,CASSFDRASNQPQHF
TRBV7-9,.,.,TRBJ1-1,TGTGCCAGCAGCTTACAATACACTGAAGCTTTCTTT,CASSLQYTEAFF
TRBV7-8,.,.,TRBJ1-6,TGTGCCAGCAGCTATGACAGATATAATTCACCCCTCCACTTT,CASSYDRYNSPLHF
TRBV15,.,.,TRBJ2-7,TGTGCCACCAGCAGAGAATTACAGGGTGTCGAGCAGTACTTC,CATSRELQGVEQYF
TRBV14,once,TRBD1,TRBJ1-1,TGTGCCAGCAGCCAAGGGAGACAGGGGTTGATTTACGGGAACACTGAAGCTTTCTTT,CASSQGRQGLIYGNTEAFF
TRBV7-8,.,TRBD2,TRBJ2-3,TGTGCCAGCAGCTTAGAGGAGACTAGCGTGGCCGGGGGAGATACGCAGTATTTT,CASSLEETSVAGGDTQYF
TRBV2,.,.,TRBJ2-7,TGTGCCAGCAGTGAAGTACAGGGCCGGAACGAGCAGTACTTC,CASSEVQGRNEQYF
TRBV19,.,.,TRBJ1-6,TGTGCCAGTATGGAGGCCCCAAGCTCCTATAATTCACCCCTCCACTTT,CASMEAPSSYNSPLHF
TRBV24-1,.,TRBD1,TRBJ1-2,TGTGCCACCAGTGATGCTACAGGGGTAGGTGGCTACACCTTC,CATSDATGVGGYTF
TRBV12-3/TRBV12-4,.,.,TRBJ2-2,TGTGCCAGCAGACCTGGGGGGACCGGGGAGCTGTTTTTT,CASRPGGTGELFF
TRBV3-1/TRBV3-2,.,.,TRBJ1-6,TGTGCCAGCAGCCAACCTACAGGGATCGGCTCACCCCTCCACTTT,CASSQPTGIGSPLHF
TRBV7-3,.,.,TRBJ2-2,TGTGCCAGCAGCTTAGGCGCCGGCGGGGCGACCGGGGAGCTGTTTTTT,CASSLGAGGATGELFF
TRBV30,.,TRBD2,TRBJ2-5,TGTGCCTGGGGACTAGCGGGGGTGGGGGAGACCCAGTACTTC,CAWGLAGVGETQYF
TRBV2,.,.,TRBJ2-5,TGTGCCAGCAGAATAGGAGGGAACCAAGAGACCCAGTACTTC,CASRIGGNQETQYF
TRBV27,.,TRBD1,TRBJ1-6,TGTGCCAGCAGTTTATCGAGCAAGGCGCGGACAATACAGGGGATTTCACCCCTCCACTTT,CASSLSSKARTIQGISPLHF
TRBV19,.,TRBD2,TRBJ2-3,TGTGCCAGTAGTATAGATCTTTATATGAGCGGGGGGCCTCCAAGCACAGATACGCAGTATTTT,CASSIDLYMSGGPPSTDTQYF